The clone carrying this T cell receptor beta chain appeared a few times. The sample is drawn from a study of control samples from healthy donors and cancer patients. V was pared by 0 bases and J by 7 bases, with 19 bases between. CDR1 and CDR2 from the germline V gene are LGHNA and YNFKEQ. The CDR3 has 17 residues. Profiled with immunoSEQ multiplex PCR; TCRdb holds only in-frame clones, not every one. The sample holds 150,000 to 180,000 clones, approximately 94% seen once. The rearrangement joins TRBV4-2 to TRBJ2-1, with D perhaps TRBD1 (5 bases). The specimen was blood. The source of this sequence is a man aged 40-50 years in good health. The CDR3 coding sequence is TGTGCCAGCAGCCAAGATCAGTACTTGCTAGGGGCAAATGAGCAGTTCTTC. It specifies CASSQDQYLLGANEQFF.